The text below deals with one T cell receptor beta chain. Its antigen is unidentified. The source of the sample is a study of Ad26.COV2.S vaccination and SARS-CoV-2 variants. Sample treatment: around 19 received Ad26.COV2.S at low or high dose, single or two shots; roughly five received placebo; per-sample allocation not given. Following the first vaccine or placebo injection, samples were taken on day 63. This CDR3 has 13 residues. V lost 6 bases to trimming and J lost 4 bases, with 12 bases between them. The method was immunoSEQ multiplex PCR; TCRdb's version includes in-frame clones alone and lacks a portion of them. The sample contains about 280,000 clones, approximately 89% of which appear only once. Overall study findings and caveats: Measurement of non-spike TCR breadth gave similar results in vaccine and placebo recipients. Substantial breadth was reported for post-vaccination spike-specific CD8+ and CD4+ T cells.

The chain employs TRBV12-3 or TRBV12-4 and TRBJ1-2; possible D gene TRBD1, 6 bases. The source is a person between 18 and 60 years old who received the Ad26.COV2.S COVID-19 vaccine or a placebo. Source: peripheral blood, taken in a trial of Ad26.COV2.S vaccine versus placebo. The CDR3 DNA sequence: TGTGCCAGCAGCCAGGACAGCCTCTATGGCTACACCTTC. The encoded protein is CASSQDSLYGYTF.